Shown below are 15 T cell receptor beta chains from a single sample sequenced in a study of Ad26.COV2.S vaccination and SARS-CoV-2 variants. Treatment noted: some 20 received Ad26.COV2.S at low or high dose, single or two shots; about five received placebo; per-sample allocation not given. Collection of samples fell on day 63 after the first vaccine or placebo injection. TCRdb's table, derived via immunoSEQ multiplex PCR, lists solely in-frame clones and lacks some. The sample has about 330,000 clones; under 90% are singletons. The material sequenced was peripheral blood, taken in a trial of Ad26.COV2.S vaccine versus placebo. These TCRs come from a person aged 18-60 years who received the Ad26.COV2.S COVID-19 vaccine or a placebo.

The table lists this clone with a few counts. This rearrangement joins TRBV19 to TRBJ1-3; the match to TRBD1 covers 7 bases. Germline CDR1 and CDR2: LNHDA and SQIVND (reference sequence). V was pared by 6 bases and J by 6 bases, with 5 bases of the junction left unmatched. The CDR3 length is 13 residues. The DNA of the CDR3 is TGTGCCAGTAGCGAGGGGGCACAAAACACCATATATTTT. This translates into CASSEGAQNTIYF.

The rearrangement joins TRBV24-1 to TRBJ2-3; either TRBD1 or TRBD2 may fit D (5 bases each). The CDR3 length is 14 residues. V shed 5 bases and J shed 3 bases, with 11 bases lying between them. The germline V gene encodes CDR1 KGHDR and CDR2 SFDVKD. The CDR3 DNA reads TGTGCCACCAGTGGGGGACCGGGAACAGATACGCAGTATTTT. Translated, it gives CATSGGPGTDTQYF.

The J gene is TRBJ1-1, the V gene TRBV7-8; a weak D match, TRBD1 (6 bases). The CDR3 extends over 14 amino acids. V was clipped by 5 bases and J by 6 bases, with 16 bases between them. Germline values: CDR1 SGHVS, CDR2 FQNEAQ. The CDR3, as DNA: TGTGCCAGCAGCACAAGGGGGTTGCAGGCTGAAGCTTTCTTT. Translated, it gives CASSTRGLQAEAFF.

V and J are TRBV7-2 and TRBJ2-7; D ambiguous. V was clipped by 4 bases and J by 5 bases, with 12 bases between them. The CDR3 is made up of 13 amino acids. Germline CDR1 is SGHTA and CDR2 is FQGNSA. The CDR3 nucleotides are TGTGCCAGCAGCTCCGACCTAATGGACGAGCAGTACTTC. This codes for CASSSDLMDEQYF.

As DNA, the CDR3 is TGTGCAAGTCGCTTGTATGAGACTAACTATGGCTACACCTTC. Translation: CASRLYETNYGYTF. The V and J genes are TRBV12-2 and TRBJ1-2. TRBV12-2 is flagged as a pseudogene. The CDR3 consists of 14 residues.

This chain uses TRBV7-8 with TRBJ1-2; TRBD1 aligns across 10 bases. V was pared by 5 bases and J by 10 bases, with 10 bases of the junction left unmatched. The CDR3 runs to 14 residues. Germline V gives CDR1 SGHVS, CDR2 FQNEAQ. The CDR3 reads CASSRDRDRGDYTF. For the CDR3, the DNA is TGTGCCAGCAGCCGGGACCGGGACAGGGGAGACTACACCTTC.

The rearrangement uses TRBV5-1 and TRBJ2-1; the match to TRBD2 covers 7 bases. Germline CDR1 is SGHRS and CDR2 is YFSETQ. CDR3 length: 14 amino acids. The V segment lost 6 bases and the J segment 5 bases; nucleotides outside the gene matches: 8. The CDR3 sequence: CASTYGGIHNEQFF. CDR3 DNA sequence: TGCGCCAGCACCTACGGGGGGATTCACAATGAGCAGTTCTTC.

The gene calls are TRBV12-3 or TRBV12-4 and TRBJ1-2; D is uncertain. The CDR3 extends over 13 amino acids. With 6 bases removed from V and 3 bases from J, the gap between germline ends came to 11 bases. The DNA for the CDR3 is TGTGCCAGCAGACCTACAGAGCACTATGGCTACACCTTC. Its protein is CASRPTEHYGYTF.

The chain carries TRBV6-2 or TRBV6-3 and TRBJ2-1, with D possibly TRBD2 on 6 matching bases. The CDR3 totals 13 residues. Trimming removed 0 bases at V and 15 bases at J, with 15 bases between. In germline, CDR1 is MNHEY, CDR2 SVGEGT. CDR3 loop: CASSYSYRLEAFF. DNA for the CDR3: TGTGCCAGCAGTTACTCTTATCGACTAGAGGCGTTCTTC.

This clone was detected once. The CDR3 loop is CASSPRTGGSGANVLTF. In DNA form, the CDR3 reads TGTGCCAGCAGCCCGAGGACAGGGGGCTCCGGGGCCAACGTCCTGACTTTC. The V call is TRBV5-4, the J call TRBJ2-6; 11 bases agree with TRBD1. CDR3 length: 17 residues. From germline, CDR1 is SGHNT and CDR2 YYREEE (reference sequence). V dropped 4 bases and J dropped 4; count of bases not matched to a gene: 7.

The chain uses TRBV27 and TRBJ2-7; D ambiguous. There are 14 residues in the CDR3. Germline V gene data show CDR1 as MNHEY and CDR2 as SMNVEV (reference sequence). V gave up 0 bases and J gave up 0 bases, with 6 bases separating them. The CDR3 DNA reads TGTGCCAGCAGTTTATCCGCATCCTCCTACGAGCAGTACTTC. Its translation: CASSLSASSYEQYF.

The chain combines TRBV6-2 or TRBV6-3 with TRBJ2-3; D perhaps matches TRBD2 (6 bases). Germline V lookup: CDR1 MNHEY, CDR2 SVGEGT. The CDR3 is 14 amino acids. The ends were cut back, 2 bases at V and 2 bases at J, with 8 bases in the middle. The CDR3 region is CASSYGTFTDTQYF. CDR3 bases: TGTGCCAGCAGTTACGGGACTTTCACAGATACGCAGTATTTT.

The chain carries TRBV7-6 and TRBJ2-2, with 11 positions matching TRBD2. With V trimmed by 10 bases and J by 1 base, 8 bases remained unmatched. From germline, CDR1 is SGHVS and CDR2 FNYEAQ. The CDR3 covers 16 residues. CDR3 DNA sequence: TGTGCCACCGGGCCTAGCGGGGGGCTGAACACCGGGGAGCTGTTTTTT. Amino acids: CATGPSGGLNTGELFF.

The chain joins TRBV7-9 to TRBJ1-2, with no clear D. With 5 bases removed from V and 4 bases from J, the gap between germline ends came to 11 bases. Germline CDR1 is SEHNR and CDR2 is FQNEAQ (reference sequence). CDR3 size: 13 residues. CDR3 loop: CASSPMGSYGYTF. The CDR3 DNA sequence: TGTGCCAGCAGCCCGATGGGGAGCTATGGCTACACCTTC.

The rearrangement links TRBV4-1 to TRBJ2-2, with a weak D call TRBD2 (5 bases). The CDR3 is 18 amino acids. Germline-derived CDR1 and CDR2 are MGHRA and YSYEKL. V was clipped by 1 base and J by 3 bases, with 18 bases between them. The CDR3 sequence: CASSQVELASPHTGELFF. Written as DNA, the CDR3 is TGCGCCAGCAGCCAAGTAGAATTGGCTAGCCCCCACACCGGGGAGCTGTTTTTT.